This T cell receptor beta chain was identified during a study of T-cell memory formation after mild COVID-19. Overall study context: Clusters were largely donor specific. Broader study findings: Contracting CD4+ clones lay largely in CM and EM, with CD8+ ones residing in EMRA. Contracting clones, day 15 to 85, had balanced CD4/CD8, and later expanders favored CD4+.

V lost 1 base and J lost 0, with 4 bases in between. The CDR3 consists of 14 residues. Germline loops: CDR1 LGHDT, CDR2 YNNKEL (reference sequence). TCRalpha and TCRbeta libraries used 5'RACE with constant-segment primers and UMIs. Using its own MiXCR run on the 5' RACE reads, TCRdb lists one record per CDR3 protein. Of 300,000 to 350,000 distinct CDR3 sequences in the sample, less than 20% were seen once. This clonotype was observed a few times. Its antigen is not known. The source of this sequence is a man aged 18 to 29 who had mild COVID-19 (a few samples of this study predate the infection). Cell type and time point are not known. This chain joins TRBV3-1 and TRBJ1-3; no clear D gene. Input material: PBMCs or a T cell subset sorted from them (not recorded which). The CDR3 bases are TGTGCCAGCAGCCAAGTTTCCTCTGGAAACACCATATATTTT. Translated, it gives CASSQVSSGNTIYF.